Below, 25 T cell receptor beta chains from the same sample are listed, as sequenced in a study of identical twins. TCRdb re-derived calls from the 5' RACE reads in MiXCR, one entry per CDR3 protein. This table holds some 1,600,000 distinct CDR3 sequences, less than 40% found once. The sample was cord blood. These receptors originate from a newborn girl in good health.

V is TRBV20-1 and J is TRBJ1-5, with D perhaps TRBD1 (6 bases). In germline, CDR1 is DFQATT, CDR2 SNEGSKA (reference sequence). The CDR3 has 13 amino acids. V lost 5 bases to trimming and J lost 9 bases, with 17 bases between them. The CDR3 coding sequence is TGCAGTGCTCCCGACAGGTTCGATCGGCCCCAGCATTTT. Its protein product is CSAPDRFDRPQHF.

This chain uses TRBV6-1 with TRBJ2-7; perhaps TRBD1 as D (5 bases). The length of the CDR3 is 13 residues. Between the trimmed V and J ends, which lost 7 bases and 1 base, there was a span of 11 bases. The V gene's germline CDR1 is MNHNS and CDR2 SASEGT. As DNA, the CDR3 is TGTGCCAGCATGAGCAGGGCTTCCTACGAGCAGTACTTC. Translated, it gives CASMSRASYEQYF.

The chain employs TRBV6-5 and TRBJ2-3; either TRBD1 or TRBD2 may fit D (5 bases each). There are 17 residues in the CDR3. The germline V and J ends were trimmed by 0 bases and 2 bases, with 15 bases remaining between them. Germline V gene lookup returns CDR1 MNHEY and CDR2 SVGAGI. CDR3 DNA: TGTGCCAGCAGTTACTCGAGAGGGTGGGGGATCACAGATACGCAGTATTTT. This codes for CASSYSRGWGITDTQYF.

The chain links TRBV29-1 to TRBJ1-1; D remains ambiguous. Looked up from germline, CDR1 is SQVTM and CDR2 is ANQGSEA. Trimming took 5 bases from V and 4 from J, leaving 14 bases between them. This CDR3 is built from 13 residues. CDR3 in DNA: TGCAGCGTTACTCGACCGGGCGGCACTGAAGCTTTCTTT. Amino acids: CSVTRPGGTEAFF. The full variable domain, completed using reference TRBV29-1 and TRBJ1-1, is SAVISQKPSRDICQRGTSLTIQCQVDSQVTMMFWYRQQPGQSLTLIATANQGSEATYESGFVIDKFPISRPNLTFSTLTVSNMSPEDSSIYLCSVTRPGGTEAFFGQGTRLTVV.

This clonotype showed up many times. V is TRBV7-2 and J is TRBJ2-7; weak D call: TRBD2 (6 bases). The V and J ends lost 5 bases and 10 bases respectively, with 12 bases between them. This CDR3 spans 11 amino acids. Germline loops: CDR1 SGHTA, CDR2 FQGNSA. CDR3 amino acids: CASSLLGTQYF. Here the CDR3 DNA reads TGTGCCAGCAGCCTACTAGGGACTCAGTACTTC.

Points on this clonotype: A read error is possible here, since a much larger clone lies one base away. The J gene is TRBJ2-1, the V gene TRBV20-1; maybe TRBD1 (6 bases). CDR1 and CDR2 from the germline V gene are DFQATT and SNEGSKA (reference sequence). The CDR3 is 14 amino acids. Trimming shortened V by 5 bases and J by 10 bases, and 21 bases separated the two germline ends. This CDR3 reads CSAGFTGYSYEQFF. The CDR3 nucleotides read TGCAGTGCTGGATTTACAGGGTACTCCTACGAGCAGTTCTTC.

This clonotype was observed a handful of times. V and J are TRBV20-1 and TRBJ2-7, with 7 bases aligning to TRBD1. Germline V CDR1 and CDR2: DFQATT, SNEGSKA (reference sequence). The CDR3 covers 11 residues. With V trimmed by 7 bases and J by 3 bases, 3 bases remained unmatched. In nucleotides, the CDR3 is TGCAGTGTTAGGGACAGCTACGAGCAGTACTTC. It yields the protein CSVRDSYEQYF.

Here the CDR3 reads CASRTLISLWNTEAFF. CDR3 in DNA: TGTGCCAGCAGGACCCTGATTTCACTGTGGAACACTGAAGCTTTCTTT. The rearrangement links TRBV7-2 to TRBJ1-1; D ambiguous. From germline, CDR1 is SGHTA and CDR2 FQGNSA. Trimming took off 6 bases at V and 1 base at J, with 18 bases between the two ends. The CDR3 runs to 16 residues.

The V call is TRBV28, the J call TRBJ2-5; TRBD2 is a possible D gene (5 bases). Germline CDR1 reads MDHEN; CDR2 reads SYDVKM. The CDR3 is 14 amino acids. The germline V and J ends were trimmed by 6 bases and 5 bases, with 16 bases remaining between them. The CDR3 DNA reads as TGTGCCAGCAGCCCCTACCGGGAAAGCGAGACCCAGTACTTC. This sequence encodes CASSPYRESETQYF.

V is TRBV27 and J is TRBJ1-1; 12 nucleotides line up with TRBD1. Looked up from germline, CDR1 is MNHEY and CDR2 is SMNVEV (reference sequence). This CDR3 is built from 17 residues. V lost 0 bases, J lost 3 bases, and 5 bases stayed unmatched. In DNA, the CDR3 is TGTGCCAGCAGTTTATCGATGGGACAGGGGGCGTACACTGAAGCTTTCTTT. Encoded protein: CASSLSMGQGAYTEAFF.

The CDR3 DNA is TGTGCCAGCAGCAGACAGGGCAGAGATCAGCCCCAGCATTTT. Protein sequence: CASSRQGRDQPQHF. The chain uses TRBV2 and TRBJ1-5, with TRBD1 matching 7 bases. The trim removed 6 bases at V and 5 bases at J, leaving 7 bases unmatched. The CDR3 is made up of 14 amino acids. CDR1 and CDR2 (germline): SNHLY, FYNNEI.

This clonotype was counted at least ten times. This chain links TRBV29-1 with TRBJ2-1, with 9 bases aligning to TRBD2. Germline assignment: CDR1 SQVTM and CDR2 ANQGSEA. The CDR3 has 14 residues. The V and J ends lost 5 bases and 6 bases, in that order; junction bases with no gene match: 8. The CDR3 sequence is CSVSPGLATNEQFF. The CDR3 DNA is TGCAGCGTTTCCCCGGGACTAGCCACCAATGAGCAGTTCTTC.

The chain joins TRBV12-3 or TRBV12-4 to TRBJ1-5, with a weak D call TRBD1 (5 bases). This CDR3 has 15 amino acids. V lost 2 bases, J lost 12 bases, and 20 bases lay in between. For the CDR3, the DNA is TGTGCCAGCAGTTTACGAGGGACTGCCGCGGAACTCCAGCATTTT. Translation: CASSLRGTAAELQHF.

This clonotype has just a few counts. The V and J genes are TRBV6-6 and TRBJ2-1; 9 bases align to TRBD2. The CDR3 is made up of 17 amino acids. Germline CDR1 reads MNHNY; CDR2 reads SVGAGI (reference sequence). The junction had 5 bases not matched to a gene; V was cut back by 1 base and J by 1 base. CDR3 residues: CASSYFAGGWSYNEQFF. DNA of the CDR3: TGTGCCAGCAGTTACTTTGCGGGGGGGTGGTCCTACAATGAGCAGTTCTTC.

The chain recombines TRBV6-1 with TRBJ1-4; D is unresolved. Trimming took off 1 base at V and 10 bases at J, with 13 bases between the two ends. The CDR3 loop spans 14 amino acids. The germline V gene has CDR1 MNHNS and CDR2 SASEGT. DNA for the CDR3: TGTGCCAGCAGTGAAGTGGCAGGACCCTTAAAACTGTTTTTT. Its translation is CASSEVAGPLKLFF.

The rearrangement links TRBV7-2 to TRBJ2-2; a weak D match, TRBD2 (5 bases). V lost 1 base and J lost 2, with 8 bases in between. The CDR3 totals 15 residues. Germline V gene data show CDR1 as SGHTA and CDR2 as FQGNSA. The CDR3 region has the DNA TGTGCCAGCAGCTTAGATAGCGTAAACACCGGGGAGCTGTTTTTT. Translated, it gives CASSLDSVNTGELFF.

This rearrangement joins TRBV5-1 to TRBJ2-5, with TRBD2 identical over 8 bases. This CDR3 spans 15 amino acids. After removal of 5 bases from V and 6 bases from J, the junction contained 12 bases not matched to a gene. The germline V gene has CDR1 SGHRS and CDR2 YFSETQ. The CDR3: CASRPRSGSEKTQYF. The CDR3 DNA sequence: TGCGCCAGCAGACCCCGGAGCGGGAGCGAAAAGACCCAGTACTTC.

Written as DNA, the CDR3 is TGCAGTGCTAGGACTAGCGGGCTTCCCTACAATGAGCAGTACTTC. Amino acid sequence: CSARTSGLPYNEQYF. The chain uses TRBV20-1 and TRBJ2-7; TRBD2 aligns across 10 bases. The CDR3 runs to 15 residues. The junction had 12 bases not matched to a gene; V was cut back by 3 bases and J by 7 bases. CDR1 DFQATT and CDR2 SNEGSKA come from the germline V gene (reference sequence).

The V and J genes are TRBV11-2 and TRBJ2-7; 8 nucleotides match TRBD2. J gave up 2 bases and V 2 bases, and 8 bases lay outside the gene matches. The germline V gene encodes CDR1 SGHAT and CDR2 FQNNGV. CDR3 length equals 16 residues. This chain's CDR3 is CASSLFQTGRAYEQYF. Written as DNA, the CDR3 is TGTGCCAGCAGCTTATTCCAGACCGGGAGGGCCTACGAGCAGTACTTC.

This clonotype is a singleton in its sample. V is TRBV20-1 and J is TRBJ2-2, with 7 bases aligning to TRBD2. The CDR3 is 15 amino acids. J was trimmed by 1 base and V by 5 bases; bases with no gene match: 7. Germline values: CDR1 DFQATT, CDR2 SNEGSKA (reference sequence). The CDR3 sequence: CSAGRDYLNTGELFF. As DNA, the CDR3 is TGCAGTGCTGGGAGGGACTACCTGAACACCGGGGAGCTGTTTTTT.

The chain is built from TRBV3-1 and TRBJ2-4, with 12 bases aligning to TRBD1. The J call may be in error: the DNA end matches TRBJ2-7 better. Germline CDR1 is LGHDT and CDR2 is YNNKEL (reference sequence). This CDR3 has 18 amino acids. CDR3 protein: CASSPGTGGILDAYEQYF. CDR3 in DNA: TGTGCCAGCAGCCCCGGGACAGGGGGCATTTTGGATGCCTACGAGCAGTACTTC.

The gene calls are TRBV4-2 and TRBJ2-3; 7 positions agree with TRBD2. The V gene end was trimmed by 5 bases and the J gene end by 2 bases; junction bases not matched to a gene: 10. The CDR3 is made up of 16 amino acids. The germline V gene has CDR1 LGHNA and CDR2 YNFKEQ. CDR3 amino acids: CASSGQVAGLTDTQYF. The CDR3, as DNA: TGTGCCAGCAGCGGGCAAGTAGCGGGCCTCACAGATACGCAGTATTTT.

This clonotype was picked up a small number of times. A junction end diverges from the germline sequence, so it may reflect a read error. The chain couples TRBV27 to TRBJ2-3; D tentatively fits TRBD1 or TRBD2 (7 bases each). This CDR3 region has 16 residues. Germline V lookup: CDR1 MNHEY, CDR2 SMNVEV (reference sequence). The CDR3: CASSLSWRERTGTQYF. CDR3 sequence (DNA): TGTGCCAGCAGTTTATCTTGGCGGGAGAGGACAGGTACGCAGTATTTT.

This chain joins TRBV20-1 and TRBJ2-1; 7 bases are a match to TRBD2. The ends lost 2 bases at V and 6 bases at J; junction bases unmatched: 16. Per germline, CDR1 DFQATT and CDR2 SNEGSKA (reference sequence). CDR3 length: 17 amino acids. CDR3 bases: TGCAGTGCTAGATCATACTCAGGGCAGCGGGGAGGCAATGAGCAGTTCTTC. Translating it yields CSARSYSGQRGGNEQFF.

The table lists this clonotype with a few counts. V is TRBV11-1 and J is TRBJ1-1; the match to TRBD1 covers 9 bases. Germline CDR1 SGHAT, CDR2 FQDESV (reference sequence). The ends lost 5 bases at V and 5 bases at J; junction bases unmatched: 6. The CDR3 has 14 residues. Here the CDR3 DNA reads TGTGCCAGCAGCCCGGACAGGGGATATACTGAAGCTTTCTTT. The encoded protein is CASSPDRGYTEAFF. Full variable domain (outside the CDR3, taken from reference TRBV11-1 and TRBJ1-1): EAEVAQSPRYKITEKSQAVAFWCDPISGHATLYWYRQILGQGPELLVQFQDESVVDDSQLPKDRFSAERLKGVDSTLKIQPAELGDSAMYLCASSPDRGYTEAFFGQGTRLTVV.